This TCR beta chain was documented in a study of beta chain features in type 1 diabetes. With regard to this clone: Its antigen is unknown.

The germline CDR1 and CDR2 sequences are SGHNT and YYREEE (reference sequence). The germline V and J ends were trimmed by 3 bases and 8 bases, with 11 bases remaining between them. The CDR3 sequence is 12 residues long. Study results and limitations: Fewer junction insertions and more nucleotide deletions appeared in type 1 diabetes patients. Type 1 diabetes patients had moderately but significantly shorter TCRB CDR3s in all four CD4+ subsets.

Isolated RNA was reverse transcribed in full, so expressed TCRB transcripts were sequenced. Produced via immunoSEQ multiplex PCR; TCRdb's table is partial and in-frame only. The sample includes hundreds of thousands of clones, more than 13% of them seen just once. The sample consisted of naive CD4+ T cells from blood. The chain links TRBV5-4 to TRBJ1-2; D is perhaps TRBD1 (6 bases). This TCR derives from a man between 18 and 29 years old with type 1 diabetes. In nucleotides, the CDR3 is TGTGCCAGCAGCTCCTCAGGGGAGGGCTACACCTTC. As protein: CASSSSGEGYTF. Drawing the rest from reference TRBV5-4 and TRBJ1-2, the complete variable domain is ETGVTQSPTHLIKTRGQQVTLRCSSQSGHNTVSWYQQALGQGPQFIFQYYREEENGRGNFPPRFSGLQFPNYSSELNVNALELDDSALYLCASSSSGEGYTFGSGTRLTVV.